There are many counts of the clone carrying this T cell receptor (beta chain). The antigen remains undetermined. Tagging with unique molecular identifiers was a feature of the TCR beta cDNA libraries. It was from approximately 0.91 to 9.4 million T cells that some 500,000 cDNA molecules came. MiXCR, run by TCRdb on the PCR reads, gives a single entry per CDR3 protein. The repertoire holds approximately 250,000 distinct CDR3 sequences, with 35% to 45% as singletons. The data are from a study of post-analysis software for immune sequencing data. Study details: Relapsing-remitting, secondary progressive and progressive-relapsing courses of multiple sclerosis were included. General observations from the study: Analysis by F measure revealed that same-batch samples clustered strongly together. Elevated frequency relative to controls characterized 4 or 5 TRBV segments in patients, TRBV5-6, TRBV5-1 and TRBV20-1 among them.

The CDR3 has 11 amino acids. Deletions cut 4 bases from V and 11 bases from J, with 11 bases between. Source material: blood. The receptor's source is a girl between 5 and 17 years old with multiple sclerosis. The chain uses TRBV12-3 or TRBV12-4 and TRBJ1-1; D possibly corresponds to TRBD1 (6 bases). The CDR3 coding sequence is TGTGCCAGCAGTTCAGGGGCTTGGGCTTTCTTT. Translation: CASSSGAWAFF.